These T cell receptor beta chains were read from a single sample in a study of monozygotic twins with inflammatory bowel disease. Following a re-call of the 5' RACE reads, TCRdb has one entry per CDR3 protein and lacks DNA. This repertoire comprises 400,000 to 500,000 distinct CDR3 sequences; its ten largest clones make up 2.4%. Sequencing was performed on blood. These receptors all stem from a human donor with ulcerative colitis or Crohn's disease, or a healthy co-twin of an affected twin (not recorded which). The CDR3 runs from the conserved cysteine through the conserved F or W.

v_gene: TRBV27
j_gene: TRBJ2-3
CDR3aa: CASSSHIQNTQYF

v_gene: TRBV19
j_gene: TRBJ2-3
CDR3aa: CASSWGSGGASPSTDTQYF

v_gene: TRBV3-1
j_gene: TRBJ1-5
CDR3aa: CASSPWGNNQPQHF

v_gene: TRBV6-6
j_gene: TRBJ2-7
CDR3aa: CASTRPGFYEQYF

v_gene: TRBV20-1
j_gene: TRBJ2-1
CDR3aa: CSASSGRAPDEQFF

v_gene: TRBV15
j_gene: TRBJ1-1
CDR3aa: CATSRDGEGATNTEAFF

v_gene: TRBV4-3
j_gene: TRBJ1-5
CDR3aa: CASSQGAGVTQPQHF

v_gene: TRBV5-6
j_gene: TRBJ1-6
CDR3aa: CASSFLNSPLHF

v_gene: TRBV6-5
j_gene: TRBJ2-7
CDR3aa: CASSAPTTYEQYF

v_gene: TRBV20-1
j_gene: TRBJ2-3
CDR3aa: CSARAYRLARTDTQYF

v_gene: TRBV29-1
j_gene: TRBJ2-1
CDR3aa: CSVDDRSQTGQFF

v_gene: TRBV29-1
j_gene: TRBJ2-7
CDR3aa: CSVLPRDRGYEQYF

v_gene: TRBV20-1
j_gene: TRBJ2-1
CDR3aa: CSARPGGGGNEQFF

v_gene: TRBV5-4
j_gene: TRBJ2-7
CDR3aa: CASSLEVTSVSEQYF

v_gene: TRBV27
j_gene: TRBJ1-1
CDR3aa: CASSRQNMIEAFF

v_gene: TRBV20-1
j_gene: TRBJ2-7
CDR3aa: CSADTGPFYEQYF

v_gene: TRBV6-2/TRBV6-3
j_gene: TRBJ1-1
CDR3aa: CASSYTDTEAFF

v_gene: TRBV19
j_gene: TRBJ2-2
CDR3aa: CASGRTGNSGELFF

v_gene: TRBV18
j_gene: TRBJ2-3
CDR3aa: CASSPRTSEDTQYF

v_gene: TRBV12-3/TRBV12-4
j_gene: TRBJ1-6
CDR3aa: CASNRGNSPLHF

v_gene: TRBV19
j_gene: TRBJ2-4
CDR3aa: CASSFLCGLAKNIQYF

v_gene: TRBV11-1
j_gene: TRBJ2-3
CDR3aa: CASSSTGLAGGQGLFSDTQYF

v_gene: TRBV20-1
j_gene: TRBJ2-7
CDR3aa: CSARLMGYEQYF

v_gene: TRBV11-2
j_gene: TRBJ2-3
CDR3aa: CASSLDNAGTDTQYF

v_gene: TRBV5-1
j_gene: TRBJ2-7
CDR3aa: CASSLAGNYYEQYF

v_gene: TRBV4-2
j_gene: TRBJ1-1
CDR3aa: CASSLPLGEGNTEAFF

v_gene: TRBV27
j_gene: TRBJ2-2
CDR3aa: CASSFGTPNTGELFF

v_gene: TRBV5-4
j_gene: TRBJ1-4
CDR3aa: CASSPGQGTNEKLFF

v_gene: TRBV2
j_gene: TRBJ2-1
CDR3aa: CASSEASGGAHNEQFF

v_gene: TRBV20-1
j_gene: TRBJ2-1
CDR3aa: CSPITRSSYNEQFF

v_gene: TRBV4-1
j_gene: TRBJ2-2
CDR3aa: CASSGRGRADTGELFF